This record concerns one T cell receptor beta chain sequence. The V gene's germline CDR1 is SNHLY and CDR2 FYNNEI. The CDR3 covers 14 residues. Deletions cut 5 bases from V and 8 bases from J, with 16 bases between. Next came a second PCR, run for 7 to 11 cycles, which used a sample-barcoded 5' primer along with a J-beta primer mix. TCRdb re-derived calls from the 5' RACE reads in MiXCR, one entry per CDR3 protein. Altogether 650,000 to 1,000,000 distinct CDR3 sequences are present, 35% to 40% being singletons, with the ten largest covering approximately 13%. This entry comes from a study of blood T cells in healthy people across ages.

The chain is built from TRBV2 and TRBJ1-5, with no clear D. The clonotype comes from a man between 18 and 29 years old in good health. What was sequenced was blood. This CDR3 reads CASSHITGLEPQHF. The CDR3 DNA sequence: TGTGCCAGCAGTCACATCACGGGGTTGGAGCCCCAGCATTTT.